These T cell receptor beta chains were read from a single sample in a study of T cell responses to AZD1222 COVID-19 vaccine. Profiling relied on immunoSEQ multiplex PCR, and the TCRdb table lists in-frame clones only, not all of them. The sample records approximately 220,000 clones, approximately 94% being singletons. The specimen comprised peripheral blood, sampled on day 0 of MenACWY control vaccination. All receptors derive from an adult in good health. CDR3s include the opening cysteine and the closing phenylalanine or tryptophan. The D gene is left open where the match is weak. Clone size is given for some rows only: seen once, a few or many times, or a class if the clone is expanded.

CDR3nt	CDR3aa	abundance	j_gene	v_gene	d_gene
TGTGCCAGCAGTTTCGGCAATCAGCCCCAGCATTTT	CASSFGNQPQHF	-	TRBJ1-5	TRBV28	-
TGTGCCAGTAGTTTCGATGGCGGCTACACCTTC	CASSFDGGYTF	-	TRBJ1-2	TRBV19	-
TGTGCCAGCAGCCCACCGGGACTTGGAGTTGGAAACACCATATATTTT	CASSPPGLGVGNTIYF	-	TRBJ1-3	TRBV7-2	-
TGTGCCAGCAGTTTCACCTGGGACTCCTATGGCTACACCTTC	CASSFTWDSYGYTF	-	TRBJ1-2	TRBV27	-
TGTGCCAGCAGAGCGGGGGGCACAGATACGCAGTATTTT	CASRAGGTDTQYF	-	TRBJ2-3	TRBV28	TRBD2
TGTGCCAGCAGACCGGGACAGGGCCGTGAAAAACTGTTTTTT	CASRPGQGREKLFF	-	TRBJ1-4	TRBV28	TRBD1
TGTGCCTGGGGAATGGGGAACTCTGGGGCCAACGTCCTGACTTTC	CAWGMGNSGANVLTF	-	TRBJ2-6	TRBV30	-
TGTGCCAGCTCACCTGACGAGGGGGCGTCCCTCCACTTT	CASSPDEGASLHF	-	TRBJ1-6	TRBV18	TRBD1
TGTGCCAGCAGCTCTCAGGGGAGTGGGCCGGGAGGTTCACCCCTCCACTTT	CASSSQGSGPGGSPLHF	-	TRBJ1-6	TRBV28	-
TGTGCCAGCAGCCAAGAGGCGAGGGGCACTGAAGCTTTCTTT	CASSQEARGTEAFF	-	TRBJ1-1	TRBV3-1/TRBV3-2	-
TGCGCCAGCAGCCAAGACACATCCTTTTCGTATGGCTACACCTTC	CASSQDTSFSYGYTF	-	TRBJ1-2	TRBV4-1	-
TGTGCCAGCAGTTACGATTCTGTGAACACTGAAGCTTTCTTT	CASSYDSVNTEAFF	once	TRBJ1-1	TRBV6-5	-
TGCGCCAGCAGCTTGACGGCGGGGCTAGGAAACACCATATATTTT	CASSLTAGLGNTIYF	-	TRBJ1-3	TRBV5-1	-
TGCGCCAGCAGCCAGGGACAGGGCTCGGGCTACACCTTC	CASSQGQGSGYTF	-	TRBJ1-2	TRBV4-1	TRBD1
TGCGCCAGCACGAGAGAAACTGAAGCTTTCTTT	CASTRETEAFF	-	TRBJ1-1	TRBV10-2	-
TGTGCCAGCAGCCCGTGGGACAGGCCCTACGAGCAGTACTTC	CASSPWDRPYEQYF	-	TRBJ2-7	TRBV3-1/TRBV3-2	TRBD1
TGTGCCAGCAGTCAACAGGGGGCCACTGAAGCTTTCTTT	CASSQQGATEAFF	once	TRBJ1-1	TRBV3-1/TRBV3-2	TRBD1
TGTGCCAGCAGCAAAGGCCAGACCAATCAGCCCCAGCATTTT	CASSKGQTNQPQHF	-	TRBJ1-5	TRBV21-1	-
TGTGCCAGCAGGTCGACCCGCAATCAGCCCCAGCATTTT	CASRSTRNQPQHF	-	TRBJ1-5	TRBV6-5	-
TGCGCCAGCAGCCATCCGTTTAGGGGGGACACTAATGAAAAACTGTTTTTT	CASSHPFRGDTNEKLFF	-	TRBJ1-4	TRBV4-1	-
TGTGCCAGCAGTGTAGGACAGGGTGAGCCCCAGCATTTT	CASSVGQGEPQHF	-	TRBJ1-5	TRBV12-3/TRBV12-4	TRBD1
TGTGCCAGCAGCCAGGTCTCACCGACAGGTGAAGCTTTCTTT	CASSQVSPTGEAFF	-	TRBJ1-1	TRBV14	-
TGCGCCAGCAGCCCGAGACTAGCGGGGGGGAAGGAGACCCAGTACTTC	CASSPRLAGGKETQYF	-	TRBJ2-5	TRBV5-1	TRBD2
TGTGCCAGCAGCCGGGACAGGGGGCAATATTCACCCCTCCACTTT	CASSRDRGQYSPLHF	-	TRBJ1-6	TRBV5-4	TRBD1
TGTGCCAGCAGCATGGGGGTTATTGAAGCTTTCTTT	CASSMGVIEAFF	-	TRBJ1-1	TRBV7-9	-
TGTGCCAGCAGCTCCACTGGAAACACCATATATTTT	CASSSTGNTIYF	-	TRBJ1-3	TRBV7-9	-
TGTGCCAGCAGCCTCGGAGGGACCGAGACCTACGAGCAGTACTTC	CASSLGGTETYEQYF	-	TRBJ2-7	TRBV7-2	-
TGTGCCAGCAGCCATCCCGGAATAACTGAAGCTTTCTTT	CASSHPGITEAFF	-	TRBJ1-1	TRBV7-2	-
TGTGCCAGCAGCCAAGTAGGTAGCAATCAGCCCCAGCATTTT	CASSQVGSNQPQHF	-	TRBJ1-5	TRBV4-2	-
TGTGCCAGCAGTAACCGGGACAGCCATCAGCCCCAGCATTTT	CASSNRDSHQPQHF	-	TRBJ1-5	TRBV6-5	TRBD1
TGTGCCTGGAGTTCTTGGACCCTGTCTGGCGAGCAGTACTTC	CAWSSWTLSGEQYF	-	TRBJ2-7	TRBV30	-
TGCGCCAGCAGCCAAGATAGGGGCATTAACTATGGCTACACCTTC	CASSQDRGINYGYTF	-	TRBJ1-2	TRBV4-3	-
TGTGCCAGCAAGGTGGGGACCGGGGAGCTGTTTTTT	CASKVGTGELFF	-	TRBJ2-2	TRBV12-3/TRBV12-4	-
TGCGCCAGCAGCTTAGGGGGGCGCCTTGGAAACACCATATATTTT	CASSLGGRLGNTIYF	-	TRBJ1-3	TRBV5-1	-
TGTGCCAGTAGTATGGGACTAGCGGGGGGGCAAGAGACCCAGTACTTC	CASSMGLAGGQETQYF	-	TRBJ2-5	TRBV19	TRBD2
TGTGCCACTGCGAACAGGGCTGGGGCCAACGTCCTGACTTTC	CATANRAGANVLTF	-	TRBJ2-6	TRBV7-2	-
TGTGCCAGCAGTTTAGGGGGGAGAGCTTTCTTT	CASSLGGRAFF	-	TRBJ1-1	TRBV27	-
TGTGCCAGCAGCCAAGGAACAGGGTGGGAGACCCAGTACTTC	CASSQGTGWETQYF	once	TRBJ2-5	TRBV3-1/TRBV3-2	-
TGCGCCAGCAGTGAGTCGTATGGGGGCAGTCAGCCCCAGCATTTT	CASSESYGGSQPQHF	-	TRBJ1-5	TRBV10-2	-
TGTGCCAGCAGGATGTCAGGGGCCACTGAAGCTTTCTTT	CASRMSGATEAFF	-	TRBJ1-1	TRBV2	-
TGTGCCAGCAGTTACAATCCCAACCCAGCCAGTTCACCCCTCCACTTT	CASSYNPNPASSPLHF	-	TRBJ1-6	TRBV6-5	-
TGTGCCAGCAGATCGCCCCGGCGCGGCAGAAACTATGGCTACACCTTC	CASRSPRRGRNYGYTF	once	TRBJ1-2	TRBV13	-
TGTGCCAGCAGTGAGGGGGGGGCCCCTGGGGCTTTCTTT	CASSEGGAPGAFF	-	TRBJ1-1	TRBV6-1	-
TGTGCCAGCAGCTTAGACGGTCAGGGATATTCACCCCTCCACTTT	CASSLDGQGYSPLHF	-	TRBJ1-6	TRBV11-2	-
TGCAGCGTTGTTTCAGGGGGCAACGAGCAGTACTTC	CSVVSGGNEQYF	-	TRBJ2-7	TRBV29-1	TRBD1
TGCGCCAGCAGCCAAGTCACAGGGCAAGGCTACACCTTC	CASSQVTGQGYTF	-	TRBJ1-2	TRBV4-1	-